The clone carrying this T cell receptor beta chain was recorded a few times. The antigen is unknown. The sample originates from a study of T cells in Graves' hyperthyroidism and ophthalmopathy. Study findings and constraints: Researchers found most expanded thyroid clonotypes above 0.001 in blood as well.

From RNA transcripts, TCR beta CDR3 regions were amplified. Carried out on the TCR CDR3, a first-round RT-PCR used the HTBI primer set. TCRdb ran MiXCR on the multiplex PCR reads and lists one entry per CDR3 protein. Among around 620,000 distinct CDR3 sequences, around 15% were seen once, and the ten largest hold 3% to 4%. Trimming removed 6 bases at V and 0 bases at J, with 18 bases between. The CDR3 is 17 amino acids. The germline CDR1 and CDR2 sequences are MDHEN and SYDVKM. Material: blood. The chain has TRBV28 and TRBJ2-4; D might be TRBD2 (6 bases). This TCR was sampled from a woman aged 25 to 45 with Graves' hyperthyroidism. The CDR3 region is CASSPTGRGLAKNIQYF. DNA for the CDR3: TGTGCCAGCAGCCCCACTGGGCGGGGACTAGCCAAAAACATTCAGTACTTC.